One and the same sample provided the 18 T cell receptor beta chains below, sequenced in a study of CD4 T cells in relation to SARS-CoV-2 and coronaviruses. Their antigens are not known. CD4+ T cells from unexposed donors were obtained before the COVID-19 pandemic (2011-2018). After about 10 days of culture, CD4+ T cells were isolated. TCRdb's table, derived via immunoSEQ multiplex PCR, lists solely in-frame clones and lacks some. The sample includes about 25,000 clones, roughly 82% of them seen just once. What was sequenced was CD4+ T cells from PBMCs, cultured in vitro. These receptors all come from a human donor in good health.

The V and J genes are TRBV5-1 and TRBJ1-5, with TRBD1 as a possible D gene (5 bases). CDR3 size: 16 residues. Germline CDR1 and CDR2: SGHRS and YFSETQ. With 4 bases removed from V and 1 base from J, the gap between germline ends came to 15 bases. This CDR3 reads CASSPSGGMSNQPQHF. The CDR3 coding sequence is TGCGCCAGCAGCCCGAGTGGGGGAATGAGCAATCAGCCCCAGCATTTT.

The chain uses TRBV4-3 and TRBJ2-2; tentatively, D is TRBD1 (5 bases). Between the trimmed V and J ends, which lost 4 bases and 3 bases, there was a span of 18 bases. There are 17 residues in the CDR3. Germline V lookup: CDR1 LGHNA, CDR2 YSLEER. The CDR3 DNA follows: TGCGCCAGCAGCCGAAACCTTCAGGGTAGTGACACCGGGGAGCTGTTTTTT. Translation: CASSRNLQGSDTGELFF.

V usage is TRBV5-6 and J usage is TRBJ2-6, with 9 bases identical to TRBD1. The CDR3 loop spans 17 amino acids. The V gene end was trimmed by 4 bases and the J gene end by 1 base; junction bases not matched to a gene: 6. CDR1 and CDR2 (germline): SGHDT, YYEEEE. DNA for the CDR3: TGTGCCAGCAGCAGACAGGGGGTCCTATCTGGGGCCAACGTCCTGACTTTC. Residues: CASSRQGVLSGANVLTF.

The gene calls are TRBV9 and TRBJ2-5, with D possibly matching TRBD1 (7 bases). Trimming pared 4 bases from V and 2 bases from J, leaving 9 bases between. The CDR3 has 13 residues. Per the germline V gene, CDR1 is SGDLS and CDR2 is YYNGEE. The DNA for the CDR3 is TGTGCCAGCAGCTCAGGGGGGCAAGAGACCCAGTACTTC. Protein product: CASSSGGQETQYF.

The chain uses TRBV6-6 and TRBJ1-2, with D possibly being TRBD1 (6 bases). The CDR3 is 13 amino acids. Germline CDR1 and CDR2: MNHNY and SVGAGI (reference sequence). Trimming left V 5 bases short and J 4 bases short, with 11 bases between. Here the CDR3 DNA reads TGTGCCAGCAGTCCCGGACAGCTCTATGGCTACACCTTC. Residues: CASSPGQLYGYTF.

DNA for the CDR3: TGTGCCAGCAGCCACAGCAGGGACCCTAGCAATCAGCCCCAGCATTTT. Translated, it gives CASSHSRDPSNQPQHF. The chain recombines TRBV3-1 (or the pseudogene TRBV3-2) with TRBJ1-5; perhaps TRBD1 as D (5 bases). The CDR3 is 16 amino acids. Trimming took 3 bases from V and 0 from J, leaving 12 bases between them. CDR1 LGHDT and CDR2 YNNKEL come from the germline V gene (reference sequence).

V is TRBV18 and J is TRBJ1-1; the D is unclear. The V end lost 1 base, the J end lost 1 base, and 7 bases lay between the germline ends. The CDR3 has 14 amino acids. The germline V gene encodes CDR1 KGHSH and CDR2 LQKENI. The CDR3 DNA reads TGTGCCAGCTCACCACTGCAAGGGAACACTGAAGCTTTCTTT. The encoded protein is CASSPLQGNTEAFF.

V is TRBV2 and J is TRBJ2-3; D unclear. The length of the CDR3 is 15 residues. Trimming cost V 6 bases and J 0 bases, with 13 bases left between them. Per the germline V gene, CDR1 is SNHLY and CDR2 is FYNNEI. CDR3 sequence: CASSRDTLSTDTQYF. The CDR3 DNA is TGTGCCAGCAGCCGCGACACCCTTAGCACAGATACGCAGTATTTT.

This chain uses TRBV7-9 with TRBJ1-6; unclear D gene. V was cut by 1 base and J by 6 bases, with 7 bases left in between. CDR3 length: 14 residues. Germline V gives CDR1 SEHNR, CDR2 FQNEAQ (reference sequence). The CDR3 sequence: CASSLGAGNSPLHF. The CDR3, as DNA: TGTGCCAGCAGCTTAGGGGCGGGTAATTCACCCCTCCACTTT.

The chain uses TRBV7-8 and TRBJ2-1; 10 bases line up with TRBD2. The CDR3 is 16 amino acids. In germline, CDR1 is SGHVS, CDR2 FQNEAQ. V shed 6 bases, J shed 5 bases, and the junction held 10 bases outside the gene matches. The DNA of the CDR3 is TGTGCCAGCAGTCGGAGCGGGGGGGCCAAGCACAATGAGCAGTTCTTC. The encoded protein is CASSRSGGAKHNEQFF.

The gene calls are TRBV29-1 and TRBJ2-2; 13 bases fit TRBD2. CDR1 and CDR2 from the germline V gene are SQVTM and ANQGSEA. V lost 7 bases to trimming and J lost 6 bases; unmatched junction nucleotides: 8. CDR3 length: 15 residues. The CDR3: CSATLAGGPSGELFF. The CDR3 nucleotides are TGCAGCGCCACACTAGCGGGAGGGCCCTCCGGGGAGCTGTTTTTT.

This clone has just a few counts. The chain uses TRBV27 and TRBJ1-2, with 9 bases aligning to TRBD1. Losses at the gene ends were 6 bases for V and 4 bases for J; bases not matched to a gene: 9. The CDR3 is 15 amino acids. Germline V CDR1 and CDR2: MNHEY, SMNVEV (reference sequence). CDR3 DNA sequence: TGTGCCAGCAGACCTACAGGGGGCATCGGCTATGGCTACACCTTC. The encoded protein is CASRPTGGIGYGYTF.

This clone was counted a few times. In DNA form, the CDR3 reads TGTGCCAGCAGCCAAGGACAGGGTGGGAGCACAGATACGCAGTATTTT. Amino acids: CASSQGQGGSTDTQYF. This chain uses TRBV14 with TRBJ2-3; 7 bases fit TRBD1. This CDR3 has 16 amino acids. V was pared by 1 base and J by 0 bases, with 4 bases of the junction left unmatched. CDR1 SGHDN and CDR2 FVKESK come from the germline V gene.

This clone is judged medium-sized (0.01 to 0.1%). V is TRBV2 and J is TRBJ1-4, with D perhaps TRBD1 (5 bases). Germline V CDR1 and CDR2: SNHLY, FYNNEI. Trimming pared 4 bases from V and 6 bases from J, leaving 12 bases between. The CDR3 runs 14 residues. The CDR3 is CASSAQGEYEKLFF. CDR3 coding DNA: TGTGCCAGCAGTGCGCAGGGAGAATATGAAAAACTGTTTTTT.

J is TRBJ1-2 and V is TRBV9; 11 bases are a match to TRBD1. With 1 base clipped from V and 8 bases from J, the junction kept 10 bases outside the gene matches. This CDR3 comprises 16 residues. The germline V gene encodes CDR1 SGDLS and CDR2 YYNGEE. The chain's CDR3 is CASSVSGTGGSGGYTF. CDR3 nucleotides: TGTGCCAGCAGCGTATCAGGGACAGGGGGTTCAGGCGGCTACACCTTC.

The chain recombines TRBV9 with TRBJ2-1; unclear D gene. Per the germline V gene, CDR1 is SGDLS and CDR2 is YYNGEE. The ends were cut back, 1 base at V and 9 bases at J, with 8 bases in the middle. The CDR3 loop spans 12 amino acids. The CDR3 DNA sequence: TGTGCCAGCAGCGTACTCGGCGGTGAGCAGTTCTTC. This encodes CASSVLGGEQFF.

The chain recombines TRBV6-2 or TRBV6-3 with TRBJ1-6; no clear D gene. The CDR3 totals 14 residues. Looked up from germline, CDR1 is MNHEY and CDR2 is SVGEGT. Between the trimmed V and J ends, which lost 7 bases and 8 bases, there was a span of 15 bases. This CDR3 is CASTPLILDSPLHF. Here the CDR3 DNA reads TGTGCCAGCACCCCCCTGATTTTGGATTCACCCCTCCACTTT.

This chain links TRBV7-8 with TRBJ2-5; no clear D gene. The CDR3 has 15 residues. Germline loops: CDR1 SGHVS, CDR2 FQNEAQ. V was shortened by 5 bases and J by 0 bases, with 13 bases between the two germline ends. The CDR3, as DNA: TGTGCCAGCAGCCACGACCTAAGGGACCAAGAGACCCAGTACTTC. Its translation: CASSHDLRDQETQYF.